Following are 28 T cell receptor beta chains from one sample sequenced in a study of early T cells in non-severe SARS-CoV-2 infection. TCRdb used MiXCR to reprocess the 5' RACE reads, holding one entry per CDR3 protein. The data show roughly 56,000 distinct CDR3 sequences, roughly 16% seen once. This specimen was whole blood, taken at baseline. All receptors derive from an adult who was a healthcare worker with PCR-confirmed SARS-CoV-2 infection or an uninfected control (not recorded which).

This clonotype was seen many times. The V call is TRBV28, the J call TRBJ2-1; 8 bases align to TRBD2. Germline values: CDR1 MDHEN, CDR2 SYDVKM. This CDR3 spans 15 amino acids. V trimming: 8 bases; J trimming: 1 base; junction bases outside the gene matches: 7. The CDR3 reads CASERGPPSYNEQFF. As DNA, the CDR3 is TGTGCCAGCGAGCGGGGGCCCCCTTCCTACAATGAGCAGTTCTTC.

The table lists this clonotype with a few counts. The rearrangement uses TRBV20-1 and TRBJ2-1; D is uncertain. CDR3 length: 16 amino acids. Looked up from germline, CDR1 is DFQATT and CDR2 is SNEGSKA (reference sequence). Trimming removed 2 bases at V and 0 bases at J, with 14 bases between. CDR3 region: CSARSWTQSSYNEQFF. In DNA, the CDR3 is TGCAGTGCTAGATCCTGGACCCAAAGCTCCTACAATGAGCAGTTCTTC.

This clonotype was detected only a few times. This chain uses TRBV27 with TRBJ2-3; TRBD2 agrees at 10 bases. This CDR3 has 15 residues. Germline V gene sequence: CDR1 MNHEY, CDR2 SMNVEV (reference sequence). Trimming took 8 bases from V and 4 from J; bases not matched to a gene: 9. CDR3 nucleotides: TGTGCCAGCGGGGAGCGGGAGGGCCACTCAGATACGCAGTATTTT. Translated, it gives CASGEREGHSDTQYF.

The rearrangement uses TRBV7-9 and TRBJ2-5; D possibly matches TRBD1 or TRBD2 (5 bases each). The CDR3 spans 15 residues. Germline CDR1 and CDR2: SEHNR and FQNEAQ (reference sequence). Trimming stripped 6 bases from V and 5 bases from J, with 19 bases between. DNA for the CDR3: TGTGCCAGCAGTCAATCCGGGACGTTGGGGGAGACCCAGTACTTC. It specifies CASSQSGTLGETQYF.

In the case of this clonotype: As the CDR3 is not closed by the conserved phenylalanine or tryptophan, this likely results from a read error. CDR3 sequence (DNA): TGCAGTGCCGCCAGTTTAGCTAAAAACATTCAGTACTAC. It codes for CSAASLAKNIQYY. The chain employs TRBV20-1 and TRBJ2-4; D is unclear. The CDR3 length is 13 residues. Germline CDR1 reads DFQATT; CDR2 reads SNEGSKA (reference sequence). Between the trimmed V and J ends, which lost 6 bases and 4 bases, there was a span of 13 bases.

This clonotype was observed a few times. V is TRBV4-1 and J is TRBJ1-2, with TRBD1 as a possible D gene (6 bases). V shed 2 bases and J shed 4 bases, with 14 bases lying between them. Germline lookup yields CDR1 MGHRA and CDR2 YSYEKL. This CDR3 is built from 15 residues. CDR3 coding DNA: TGCGCCAGCAGCCAACTACAGGGTGGGCCCTATGGCTACACCTTC. Translating it yields CASSQLQGGPYGYTF.

This clonotype was found a few times. The V and J genes are TRBV28 and TRBJ2-2, with D perhaps matching TRBD1 or TRBD2 (5 bases each). CDR3 size: 17 residues. Germline loops: CDR1 MDHEN, CDR2 SYDVKM. V was shortened by 2 bases and J by 4 bases, with 17 bases between the two germline ends. The CDR3 reads CASSLLSGSFGTGELFF. CDR3 bases: TGTGCCAGCAGTTTACTATCAGGGAGTTTCGGCACCGGGGAGCTGTTTTTT.

The CDR3 DNA reads as TGTGCCAGCAGTTGGACAGGGGGCAGCGGGGAGCTGTTTTTT. Its translation: CASSWTGGSGELFF. The rearrangement links TRBV12-3 or TRBV12-4 to TRBJ2-2; 11 bases are a match to TRBD1. Trimming at V came to 4 bases and at J to 7 bases, leaving 2 bases not matched to a gene. The CDR3 has 14 amino acids.

The chain couples TRBV12-3 or TRBV12-4 to TRBJ2-3; 11 nucleotides match TRBD2. The ends lost 6 bases at V and 6 bases at J; junction bases unmatched: 2. The CDR3 length is 13 residues. The CDR3 coding sequence is TGTGCCAGCAGGCCTAGCGGGGGGGATACGCAGTATTTT. Encoded protein: CASRPSGGDTQYF.

This clonotype appeared many times. The V and J genes are TRBV10-2 and TRBJ1-6; D is unresolved. V was shortened by 3 bases and J by 0 bases, with 15 bases between the two germline ends. Looked up from germline, CDR1 is WSHSY and CDR2 is SAAADI. The CDR3 has 18 residues. The CDR3 DNA follows: TGCGCCAGCAGTGATAGCCATGCCGGGAGCTCCTATAATTCACCCCTCCACTTT. Residues: CASSDSHAGSSYNSPLHF.

This clonotype came up many times. This chain uses TRBV28 with TRBJ2-2; D perhaps matches TRBD2 (6 bases). Germline values: CDR1 MDHEN, CDR2 SYDVKM. Trimming left V 6 bases short and J 2 bases short, with 13 bases between. The CDR3 covers 15 residues. CDR3 sequence (DNA): TGTGCCAGCAGGGAGGGTTCTGGAAACACCGGGGAGCTGTTTTTT. Its protein is CASREGSGNTGELFF.

This sequence joins TRBV5-4 and TRBJ1-5, with unresolved D. The CDR3 consists of 13 residues. Germline values: CDR1 SGHNT, CDR2 YYREEE (reference sequence). V was clipped by 4 bases and J by 5 bases, with 10 bases between them. This CDR3 reads CASSENRDQPQHF. DNA for the CDR3: TGTGCCAGCAGCGAGAATAGGGATCAGCCCCAGCATTTT.

This clonotype was observed many times. This chain links TRBV25-1 with TRBJ2-1, with 10 bases identical to TRBD1. The CDR3 totals 14 residues. CDR1 is MGHDK and CDR2 is SYGVNS in the germline V gene. V trimming: 6 bases; J trimming: 8 bases; junction bases outside the gene matches: 7. Here the CDR3 DNA reads TGTGCCAGCAGGTCGGGACAGGGGATGGATGAGCAGTTCTTC. Residues: CASRSGQGMDEQFF.

This clonotype was found many times. The rearrangement joins TRBV18 to TRBJ2-7, with D uncertain. CDR3 length: 12 amino acids. The germline V gene encodes CDR1 KGHSH and CDR2 LQKENI. The V gene lost 3 bases and the J gene lost 3 bases, with 6 bases spanning the gap. For the CDR3, the DNA is TGTGCCAGCTCACCGAACTACTACGAGCAGTACTTC. Translation: CASSPNYYEQYF.

V is TRBV7-6 and J is TRBJ2-7; the D gene is possibly TRBD1 (5 bases). Trimming removed 1 base from V and 10 bases from J, with 17 bases in between. The CDR3 loop spans 14 amino acids. CDR1 is SGHVS and CDR2 is FNYEAQ in the germline V gene. The DNA of the CDR3 is TGTGCCAGCAGCTTAGAAGGGGAATCAGGGCAACAGTACTTC. It is translated as CASSLEGESGQQYF.

The chain uses TRBV7-6 and TRBJ1-3, with D perhaps TRBD1 (5 bases). The germline CDR1 and CDR2 sequences are SGHVS and FNYEAQ. V shed 1 base and J shed 3 bases, with 10 bases lying between them. The CDR3 is made up of 15 amino acids. The CDR3 sequence is CASSLEAGSGNTIYF. CDR3 bases: TGTGCCAGCAGCTTAGAAGCAGGGAGTGGAAACACCATATATTTT.

There are a few counts of this clonotype. This chain links TRBV12-3 or TRBV12-4 with TRBJ2-2; 8 positions match TRBD2. The V and J ends lost 5 bases and 5 bases, in that order; junction bases with no gene match: 10. This CDR3 comprises 16 residues. CDR3 nucleotide sequence: TGTGCCAGCAGTCACATAGCGGGGATAGGGACCGGGGAGCTGTTTTTT. It encodes CASSHIAGIGTGELFF.

This clonotype was picked up a small number of times. This chain links TRBV20-1 with TRBJ2-7; maybe TRBD1 (5 bases). The CDR3 runs 14 residues. CDR1 is DFQATT, CDR2 SNEGSKA, per germline (reference sequence). V gave up 1 base and J gave up 3 bases, with 13 bases separating them. CDR3 in DNA: TGCAGTGCTAGAGCCCCCCAGGGCCACTACGAGCAGTACTTC. This translates into CSARAPQGHYEQYF.

This clonotype appeared a few times. The chain uses TRBV11-2 and TRBJ2-1; no definite D call. Trimming stripped 3 bases from V and 1 base from J, with 1 base between. The CDR3 runs to 12 residues. From germline, CDR1 is SGHAT and CDR2 FQNNGV. The CDR3: CASSFSYNEQFF. CDR3 DNA: TGTGCCAGCAGCTTTTCCTACAATGAGCAGTTCTTC.

This clonotype has a handful of counts. V is TRBV19 and J is TRBJ2-1; 11 nucleotides agree with TRBD2. The ends lost 1 base at V and 6 bases at J; junction bases unmatched: 8. The CDR3 is 17 amino acids. In germline, CDR1 is LNHDA, CDR2 SQIVND (reference sequence). In DNA form, the CDR3 reads TGTGCCAGTAGTATAGTAACTAGCGGGAGAATCGGCAATGAGCAGTTCTTC. Translation gives CASSIVTSGRIGNEQFF.

The rearrangement joins TRBV12-3 or TRBV12-4 to TRBJ1-1; D not resolved. The V gene lost 3 bases and the J gene lost 5 bases, with 7 bases spanning the gap. The CDR3 has 12 residues. The CDR3 DNA reads TGTGCCAGCAGTTTTAGGTGGACTGAAGCTTTCTTT. This encodes CASSFRWTEAFF.

There are many counts of this clonotype. This chain connects TRBV11-1 to TRBJ2-7, with 8 positions matching TRBD1. CDR1 is SGHAT and CDR2 is FQDESV in the germline V gene (reference sequence). The ends lost 3 bases at V and 4 bases at J; junction bases unmatched: 5. The CDR3 extends over 14 amino acids. The CDR3 region is CASSLGQATYEQYF. CDR3 DNA: TGTGCCAGCAGCTTGGGACAGGCGACGTACGAGCAGTACTTC.

Only one count was recorded for this clonotype. The V and J genes are TRBV11-2 and TRBJ2-5; a possible D gene is TRBD2 (6 bases). The CDR3 length is 17 residues. In germline, CDR1 is SGHAT, CDR2 FQNNGV. Trimming pared 8 bases from V and 0 bases from J, leaving 22 bases between. The CDR3 sequence is CASGPWGLRPYQETQYF. CDR3 sequence (DNA): TGTGCCAGCGGTCCCTGGGGACTTCGACCCTACCAAGAGACCCAGTACTTC.

This clonotype was seen only once. The J gene is TRBJ2-5, the V gene TRBV9, with D unresolved. CDR1 is SGDLS and CDR2 is YYNGEE in the germline V gene. The V and J ends lost 0 bases and 2 bases respectively, with 5 bases between them. CDR3 size: 13 residues. In nucleotides, the CDR3 is TGTGCCAGCAGCGTAGCAGTGCAAGAGACCCAGTACTTC. Amino acids: CASSVAVQETQYF.

This clonotype was seen only a few times. The genes are TRBV29-1 and TRBJ2-7; D gene uncertain. Germline V gene data show CDR1 as SQVTM and CDR2 as ANQGSEA. Trimming took 0 bases from V and 8 from J, leaving 14 bases between them. This CDR3 has 13 residues. The CDR3 bases are TGCAGCGTTGAAGAGAGCGCAATCCCAAAGCAGTACTTC. Amino acids: CSVEESAIPKQYF.

This clonotype was counted a few times. V usage is TRBV7-8 and J usage is TRBJ2-1; the match to TRBD1 covers 7 bases. This CDR3 is built from 17 residues. Germline values: CDR1 SGHVS, CDR2 FQNEAQ. V was clipped by 2 bases and J by 0 bases; unmatched bases: 7. The CDR3 reads CASSLIPGTDSYNEQFF. CDR3 DNA: TGTGCCAGCAGCTTAATCCCGGGGACAGACTCCTACAATGAGCAGTTCTTC.

The J gene is TRBJ2-1, the V gene TRBV7-2, with TRBD2 identical over 11 bases. The CDR3 spans 16 residues. Per germline, CDR1 SGHTA and CDR2 FQGNSA. J gave up 4 bases and V 4 bases, and 6 bases lay outside the gene matches. The CDR3 nucleotides read TGTGCCAGCAGCTCTATTAGCGGGAGGGCGTACAATGAGCAGTTCTTC. As protein: CASSSISGRAYNEQFF. Full variable domain (outside the CDR3, taken from reference TRBV7-2 and TRBJ2-1): GAGVSQSPSNKVTEKGKDVELRCDPISGHTALYWYRQSLGQGLEFLIYFQGNSAPDKSGLPSDRFSAERTGGSVSTLTIQRTQQEDSAVYLCASSSISGRAYNEQFFGPGTRLTVL.

The genes are TRBV19 and TRBJ2-2; D unclear. CDR1 and CDR2 (germline): LNHDA, SQIVND (reference sequence). This CDR3 region has 12 residues. V lost 5 bases and J lost 3, with 4 bases in between. CDR3 residues: CASSPYTGELFF. The CDR3 bases are TGTGCCAGTAGTCCGTACACCGGGGAGCTGTTTTTT.